Presented here are 8 T cell receptor beta chains from one specimen sequenced in a study of blood T cell repertoires in COVID-19 (TCRdb year 2020). Library preparation used the immunoSEQ multiplex PCR assay. TCRdb stores this immuneACCESS table with in-frame sequences only. Part of the clones is absent; in the studies checked, under half of the shortfall reflects unresolved V genes, and no reason is known for the rest. This sample lists about 180,000 clones; more than 65% were detected once. Of the sample, about 16% is held by the ten largest clones. The sequencing sample was made of PBMCs or T cells enriched from blood (not recorded which). These receptors were obtained from a man in his fifties or sixties who had recovered from COVID-19.

The V gene is TRBV19, the J gene TRBJ1-6, with 8 nucleotides matching TRBD1. The trim removed 1 base at V and 8 bases at J, leaving 7 bases unmatched. There are 16 residues in the CDR3. The germline V gene has CDR1 LNHDA and CDR2 SQIVND (reference sequence). The CDR3: CASSIATGTGDSPLHF. CDR3 nucleotides: TGTGCCAGTAGTATAGCGACAGGGACAGGCGATTCACCCCTCCACTTT.

CDR3 amino acids: CASSLTGTTQETQYF. The CDR3 DNA follows: TGTGCCAGCAGCTTGACCGGGACAACACAAGAGACCCAGTACTTC. The chain uses TRBV5-5 and TRBJ2-5, with D possibly being TRBD1 (6 bases). The CDR3 consists of 15 residues. Trimming shortened V by 1 base and J by 2 bases, and 12 bases separated the two germline ends. Germline V gene sequence: CDR1 SGHKS, CDR2 YYEKEE (reference sequence).

The V and J genes are TRBV10-1 and TRBJ2-1, with a weak D call TRBD2 (7 bases). The CDR3 is 17 amino acids. CDR1 WNHNN and CDR2 SYGVQD come from the germline V gene (reference sequence). Trimming removed 3 bases from V and 0 bases from J, with 15 bases in between. The CDR3 DNA reads as TGCGCCAGCAGTGAAAGGGGGGCGGGGGCCTCCTACAATGAGCAGTTCTTC. It yields the protein CASSERGAGASYNEQFF.

In its sample, this clone was seen once. The chain combines TRBV13 with TRBJ2-3, with 11 bases fitting TRBD2. V shed 1 base and J 3 bases; nucleotides not matched to a gene: 3. CDR1 is PRHDT, CDR2 FYEKMQ, per germline (reference sequence). The CDR3 is made up of 16 amino acids. The CDR3 nucleotides read TGTGCCAGCAGCTTAGTAGCGGGGGGGCCTACAGATACGCAGTATTTT. Amino acid sequence: CASSLVAGGPTDTQYF.

This chain connects TRBV5-5 to TRBJ2-3, with TRBD2 matching over 8 bases. From germline, CDR1 is SGHKS and CDR2 YYEKEE (reference sequence). The CDR3 contains 16 residues. V dropped 3 bases and J dropped 7; count of bases not matched to a gene: 13. The chain's CDR3 is CASSSLAGTARNTQYF. The CDR3 DNA reads TGTGCCAGCAGCTCTTTAGCGGGGACCGCTAGAAATACGCAGTATTTT.

The chain is built from TRBV6-5 and TRBJ1-1, with TRBD1 as a possible D gene (5 bases). The germline CDR1 and CDR2 sequences are MNHEY and SVGAGI. V shed 4 bases and J shed 1 base, with 7 bases lying between them. The CDR3 extends over 13 amino acids. The CDR3 spells CASSFTGNTEAFF. CDR3 DNA sequence: TGTGCCAGCAGTTTCACAGGGAACACTGAAGCTTTCTTT.

This sequence joins TRBV5-1 and TRBJ2-3; possible D gene TRBD2, 6 bases. Trimming cost V 2 bases and J 6 bases, with 13 bases left between them. Germline V CDR1 and CDR2: SGHRS, YFSETQ. CDR3 length equals 14 residues. For the CDR3, the DNA is TGCGCCAGCAGCTTCCAGGCCGCGGGGGATACGCAGTATTTT. Translated, it gives CASSFQAAGDTQYF.

CDR3 coding DNA: TGCGCCAGCAGGGTTGACAGGGGGCTTGAGCAGTACTTC. Translation gives CASRVDRGLEQYF. The rearrangement links TRBV10-2 to TRBJ2-7; 10 bases are a match to TRBD1. Looked up from germline, CDR1 is WSHSY and CDR2 is SAAADI. V shed 6 bases and J 7 bases; nucleotides not matched to a gene: 6. This CDR3 has 13 amino acids.